This passage covers 25 T cell receptor beta chains from one sample sequenced in a study of cytomegalovirus exposure and HLA in healthy donors. With 60 Vbeta and 13 Jbeta primers, the PCR was carried out. Profiled with immunoSEQ multiplex PCR; TCRdb holds only in-frame clones, not every one. Here the sample spans 250,000 to 350,000 clones, roughly 90% being singletons. Sequencing was performed on PBMCs. These receptors all come from a man aged 35-49 years in good health and CMV-seropositive.

The CDR3: CASSPRRRTSGDNEQFF. CDR3 DNA: TGTGCCAGCTCACCTAGGAGGAGGACTAGCGGGGACAATGAGCAGTTCTTC. The chain uses TRBV18 and TRBJ2-1, with 12 bases fitting TRBD2. Germline V gene data show CDR1 as KGHSH and CDR2 as LQKENI. Germline trimming cut 3 bases from V and 5 bases from J; bases unmatched to any gene: 8. The CDR3 is 17 residues long.

The chain is built from TRBV7-3 and TRBJ2-7, with 14 bases aligning to TRBD2. J gave up 7 bases and V 4 bases, and 15 bases lay outside the gene matches. This CDR3 is 18 amino acids long. From germline, CDR1 is SGHTA and CDR2 FQGTGA. The CDR3 DNA reads as TGTGCCAGCAGCTACCCATTCTTGACTAGCGGGAGGGTTAGGGAGCAGTACTTC. It encodes CASSYPFLTSGRVREQYF. The entire variable domain, with the rest obtained from reference TRBV7-3 and TRBJ2-7, is as follows: GAGVSQTPSNKVTEKGKYVELRCDPISGHTALYWYRQSLGQGPEFLIYFQGTGAADDSGLPNDRFFAVRPEGSVSTLKIQRTERGDSAVYLCASSYPFLTSGRVREQYFGPGTRLTVT.

This chain uses TRBV7-9 with TRBJ2-1; perhaps TRBD1 as D (5 bases). Trimming stripped 2 bases from V and 5 bases from J, with 10 bases between. CDR1 SEHNR and CDR2 FQNEAQ come from the germline V gene (reference sequence). The CDR3 covers 14 residues. In nucleotides, the CDR3 is TGTGCCAGCAGCTTACTTATAGGGGACAATGAGCAGTTCTTC. It specifies CASSLLIGDNEQFF.

The chain employs TRBV28 and TRBJ2-7; 10 bases fit TRBD1. Germline CDR1 is MDHEN and CDR2 is SYDVKM. This CDR3 contains 15 residues. The V gene end was trimmed by 4 bases and the J gene end by 3 bases; junction bases not matched to a gene: 6. As DNA, the CDR3 is TGTGCCAGCAGTTACTGGACAGGGGGTGACTACGAGCAGTACTTC. Amino acids: CASSYWTGGDYEQYF.

The chain carries TRBV27 and TRBJ2-5; D is possibly TRBD2 (6 bases). The DNA end favors TRBJ2-7, so the J call may be wrong. Germline V gene lookup returns CDR1 MNHEY and CDR2 SMNVEV (reference sequence). This CDR3 region has 13 residues. CDR3 sequence reads: CASSLTLAYEQYF. DNA for the CDR3: TGTGCCAGCAGTTTAACTCTAGCGTACGAGCAGTACTTC.

V is TRBV29-1 and J is TRBJ2-3, with TRBD2 matching over 11 bases. The junction had 4 bases not matched to a gene; V was cut back by 0 bases and J by 2 bases. CDR1 and CDR2 (germline): SQVTM, ANQGSEA. This CDR3 has 16 residues. Written as DNA, the CDR3 is TGCAGCGTTGAAGACCTAGCGGGGGGATTCACAGATACGCAGTATTTT. This gives the protein CSVEDLAGGFTDTQYF.

V usage is TRBV2 and J usage is TRBJ2-7; 12 bases line up with TRBD2. CDR3 length equals 14 residues. CDR1 and CDR2 from the germline V gene are SNHLY and FYNNEI. After removal of 7 bases from V and 2 bases from J, the junction contained 3 bases not matched to a gene. DNA of the CDR3: TGTGCCAGCACCGGACTAGCGGGAACCTACGAGCAGTACTTC. This encodes CASTGLAGTYEQYF.

The J gene is TRBJ2-1, the V gene TRBV2; tentatively, D is TRBD2 (6 bases). The CDR3 is 13 amino acids. Trimming left V 10 bases short and J 9 bases short, with 19 bases between. Looked up from germline, CDR1 is SNHLY and CDR2 is FYNNEI. The CDR3 sequence: CAKVGQRAGEQFF. CDR3 sequence (DNA): TGTGCCAAGGTGGGGCAACGAGCGGGTGAGCAGTTCTTC.

The chain couples TRBV6-5 to TRBJ1-5; D might be TRBD1 (5 bases). V gave up 5 bases and J gave up 16 bases, with 24 bases separating them. The germline gives CDR1 MNHEY, CDR2 SVGAGI. The CDR3 loop spans 14 amino acids. The CDR3 nucleotides read TGTGCCAGCAGTCCGGCAACAAGCAGGGATCTCCGTCATTTT. The encoded protein is CASSPATSRDLRHF.

This rearrangement joins TRBV7-3 to TRBJ2-3; 11 nucleotides line up with TRBD2. Germline V gives CDR1 SGHTA, CDR2 FQGTGA. The J segment lost 5 bases and the V segment lost 5 bases, leaving 18 bases of the junction unmatched. The CDR3 length is 19 residues. CDR3: CASSTRPLAGGGPRDTQYF. The CDR3 DNA reads as TGTGCCAGCAGCACGCGTCCCCTAGCGGGAGGTGGGCCCAGAGATACGCAGTATTTT.

The chain is built from TRBV6-4 and TRBJ2-5; weak D call: TRBD2 (5 bases). In germline, CDR1 is MRHNA, CDR2 SNTAGT. The V end was cut by 3 bases, the J end by 5 bases, with 13 bases between. The CDR3 length is 14 residues. The CDR3 DNA sequence: TGTGCCAGCAGTGAAGAACTTGGGGAGGAGACCCAGTACTTC. Protein sequence: CASSEELGEETQYF.

The chain links TRBV2 to TRBJ2-1; possible D gene TRBD1, 6 bases. Trimming stripped 4 bases from V and 6 bases from J, with 13 bases between. The CDR3 totals 14 residues. Looked up from germline, CDR1 is SNHLY and CDR2 is FYNNEI. CDR3 bases: TGTGCCAGCAGTGTGGGAACAGGGCTCAATGAGCAGTTCTTC. This codes for CASSVGTGLNEQFF.

The rearrangement uses TRBV25-1 and TRBJ2-2, with D maybe TRBD2 (5 bases). The germline gives CDR1 MGHDK, CDR2 SYGVNS. V was shortened by 5 bases and J by 2 bases, with 18 bases between the two germline ends. This CDR3 has 17 residues. The CDR3 region is CASSKPSAEINTGELFF. Written as DNA, the CDR3 is TGTGCCAGCAGTAAACCGTCAGCGGAAATTAACACCGGGGAGCTGTTTTTT. Filled out from reference TRBV25-1 and TRBJ2-2, the complete variable domain reads EADIYQTPRYLVIGTGKKITLECSQTMGHDKMYWYQQDPGMELHLIHYSYGVNSTEKGDLSSESTVSRIRTEHFPLTLESARPSHTSQYLCASSKPSAEINTGELFFGEGSRLTVL.

This chain connects TRBV18 to TRBJ2-1; 7 bases match TRBD2. Germline-derived CDR1 and CDR2 are KGHSH and LQKENI. CDR3 size: 15 residues. With V trimmed by 3 bases and J by 5 bases, 7 bases remained unmatched. The CDR3 bases are TGTGCCAGCTCACCTGGGACGGCGGGAGACAATGAGCAGTTCTTC. Its protein product is CASSPGTAGDNEQFF. The complete variable domain, with remaining parts taken from reference TRBV18 and TRBJ2-1, reads NAGVMQNPRHLVRRRGQEARLRCSPMKGHSHVYWYRQLPEEGLKFMVYLQKENIIDESGMPKERFSAEFPKEGPSILRIQQVVRGDSAAYFCASSPGTAGDNEQFFGPGTRLTVL.

The chain joins TRBV9 to TRBJ2-1; D not resolved. Looked up from germline, CDR1 is SGDLS and CDR2 is YYNGEE. V gave up 0 bases and J gave up 6 bases, with 10 bases separating them. The CDR3 is made up of 14 amino acids. Written as DNA, the CDR3 is TGTGCCAGCAGCGTAGACCGACTGATCAATGAGCAGTTCTTC. Protein product: CASSVDRLINEQFF. The variable domain in full, with the rest retrieved from reference TRBV9 and TRBJ2-1, is DSGVTQTPKHLITATGQRVTLRCSPRSGDLSVYWYQQSLDQGLQFLIQYYNGEERAKGNILERFSAQQFPDLHSELNLSSLELGDSALYFCASSVDRLINEQFFGPGTRLTVL.

The J gene is TRBJ2-1, the V gene TRBV5-1; TRBD2 matches at 9 bases. Per the germline V gene, CDR1 is SGHRS and CDR2 is YFSETQ. CDR3 length equals 15 residues. V lost 5 bases to trimming and J lost 1 base; unmatched junction nucleotides: 4. CDR3 amino acids: CASRTAGGSYNEQFF. In DNA form, the CDR3 reads TGCGCCAGCAGGACTGCGGGAGGGTCCTACAATGAGCAGTTCTTC.

This clone was seen more than once but under ten times. The chain combines TRBV18 with TRBJ1-2, with D hard to call. The CDR3 has 14 amino acids. Deletions cut 3 bases from V and 2 bases from J, with 10 bases between. CDR1 and CDR2 from the germline V gene are KGHSH and LQKENI. The CDR3 loop is CASSPSLGNYGYTF. CDR3 DNA sequence: TGTGCCAGCTCACCCTCGCTGGGCAACTATGGCTACACCTTC.

The rearrangement joins TRBV7-8 to TRBJ1-1; TRBD1 matches at 11 bases. CDR1 SGHVS and CDR2 FQNEAQ come from the germline V gene. V dropped 4 bases and J dropped 4; count of bases not matched to a gene: 8. The CDR3 totals 16 residues. The CDR3 DNA follows: TGTGCCAGCAGCTATGGCGCCGGGACAGGGGGCACTGAAGCTTTCTTT. This translates into CASSYGAGTGGTEAFF.

The chain combines TRBV7-2 with TRBJ2-7; TRBD1 matches 10 bases. This CDR3 comprises 14 residues. V shed 3 bases and J 5 bases; nucleotides not matched to a gene: 4. Germline loops: CDR1 SGHTA, CDR2 FQGNSA. In DNA form, the CDR3 reads TGTGCCAGCAGCTTCGACAGGGGGCTCCACGAGCAGTACTTC. Amino acids: CASSFDRGLHEQYF.

The chain couples TRBV6-6 to TRBJ1-1; D may be TRBD1 (5 bases). Per germline, CDR1 MNHNY and CDR2 SVGAGI (reference sequence). Trimming cost V 8 bases and J 3 bases, with 16 bases left between them. This CDR3 is built from 14 residues. CDR3 protein: CASSSVDSYTEAFF. The CDR3 coding sequence is TGTGCCAGCTCCTCGGTCGACAGCTACACTGAAGCTTTCTTT.

The chain couples TRBV27 to TRBJ1-5; D is perhaps TRBD1 (6 bases). Trimming cost V 6 bases and J 7 bases, with 16 bases left between them. The CDR3 runs 14 residues. Germline CDR1 and CDR2: MNHEY and SMNVEV (reference sequence). CDR3 loop: CASSFTHGGQPQHF. The CDR3, as DNA: TGTGCCAGCAGCTTCACTCATGGGGGCCAGCCCCAGCATTTT.

The gene calls are TRBV18 and TRBJ2-7, with D possibly matching TRBD1 (5 bases). V lost 3 bases, J lost 0 bases, and 9 bases lay in between. The CDR3 has 14 residues. Per germline, CDR1 KGHSH and CDR2 LQKENI. The CDR3 protein is CASSPLDNSYEQYF. As DNA, the CDR3 is TGTGCCAGCTCACCCCTGGACAACTCCTACGAGCAGTACTTC.

The chain is built from TRBV5-1 and TRBJ1-4; no clear D gene. The V gene lost 1 base and the J gene lost 8 bases, with 15 bases spanning the gap. Germline V gene lookup returns CDR1 SGHRS and CDR2 YFSETQ. The CDR3 runs to 15 residues. CDR3 loop: CASSLSLGAGEKLFF. DNA of the CDR3: TGCGCCAGCAGCTTGAGTCTGGGTGCGGGCGAAAAACTGTTTTTT.

The V call is TRBV7-9, the J call TRBJ2-7; TRBD1 matches at 9 bases. Germline values: CDR1 SEHNR, CDR2 FQNEAQ (reference sequence). Trimming removed 4 bases from V and 4 bases from J; junction bases left unmatched: 8. CDR3 size: 15 residues. CDR3 nucleotides: TGTGCCAGCAGCTCAGGGAGGGACAGGGTATACGAGCAGTACTTC. This sequence encodes CASSSGRDRVYEQYF.

V is TRBV12-2 and J is TRBJ1-5; the table's D call of TRBD1 was not tested on the DNA. TRBV12-2 is given as a pseudogene. This CDR3 has 18 amino acids. In DNA, the CDR3 is TGTGCAAGTCGCTTAGCGAACAGGGGGCAAGGTTGCAATCAGCCCCAGCATTTT. As protein: CASRLANRGQGCNQPQHF.